The entry below describes one T cell receptor (beta chain). Antigen specificity is unknown. The sample comes from a study of blood T cells in healthy people across ages. The V segment lost 8 bases and the J segment 3 bases; nucleotides outside the gene matches: 9. This CDR3 contains 13 residues. Germline V lookup: CDR1 SQVTM, CDR2 ANQGSEA. A second PCR, run for about 7 to 11 cycles, used a sample-barcoded 5' primer plus a J-beta primer mix. Using its own MiXCR run on the 5' RACE reads, TCRdb lists one record per CDR3 protein. The sample includes more than 700,000 distinct CDR3 sequences, 53% seen only once; the top ten take approximately 40%. Study-level findings and limits: Naive CD4+ cells and diversity were both higher in long-lived donors than in aged donors.

Healthy Caucasian individuals from Russia aged roughly 6 to 90 served as donors. The sample was blood. This receptor was taken from a man older than 75 in good health. The chain employs TRBV29-1 and TRBJ1-2, with 7 bases that match TRBD1. CDR3 sequence: CSSTGADYYGYTF. The CDR3 DNA reads TGCAGCTCTACAGGGGCCGACTACTATGGCTACACCTTC. Full variable domain (remainder filled in from reference TRBV29-1 and TRBJ1-2): SAVISQKPSRDICQRGTSLTIQCQVDSQVTMMFWYRQQPGQSLTLIATANQGSEATYESGFVIDKFPISRPNLTFSTLTVSNMSPEDSSIYLCSSTGADYYGYTFGSGTRLTVV.